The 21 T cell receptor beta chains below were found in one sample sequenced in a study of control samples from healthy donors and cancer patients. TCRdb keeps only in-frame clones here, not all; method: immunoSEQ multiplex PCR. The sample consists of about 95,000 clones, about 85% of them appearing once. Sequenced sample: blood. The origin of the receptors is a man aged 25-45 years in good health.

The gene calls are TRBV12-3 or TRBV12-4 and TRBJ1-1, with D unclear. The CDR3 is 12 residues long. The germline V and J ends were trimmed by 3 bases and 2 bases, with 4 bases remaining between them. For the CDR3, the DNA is TGTGCCAGCAGTTTTACTAACACTGAAGCTTTCTTT. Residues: CASSFTNTEAFF.

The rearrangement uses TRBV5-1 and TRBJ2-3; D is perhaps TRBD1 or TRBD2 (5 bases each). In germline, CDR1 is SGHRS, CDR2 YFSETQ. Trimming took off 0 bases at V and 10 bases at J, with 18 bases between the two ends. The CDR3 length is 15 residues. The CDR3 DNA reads TGCGCCAGCAGCTTGGAGGGAGCAGGGCCCAGGCCGCAGTATTTT. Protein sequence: CASSLEGAGPRPQYF.

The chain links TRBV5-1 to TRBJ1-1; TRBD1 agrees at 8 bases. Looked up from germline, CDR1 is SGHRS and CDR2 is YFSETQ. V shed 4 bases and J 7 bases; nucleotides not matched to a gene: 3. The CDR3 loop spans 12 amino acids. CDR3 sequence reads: CASSPGQGEAFF. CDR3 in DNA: TGCGCCAGCAGCCCCGGACAGGGTGAAGCTTTCTTT.

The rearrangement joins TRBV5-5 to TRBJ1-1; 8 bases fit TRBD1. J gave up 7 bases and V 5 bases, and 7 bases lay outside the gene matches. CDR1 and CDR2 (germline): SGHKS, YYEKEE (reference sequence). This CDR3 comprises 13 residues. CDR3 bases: TGTGCCAGCAGTGGGATCGACAGGGGTGAAGCTTTCTTT. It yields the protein CASSGIDRGEAFF.

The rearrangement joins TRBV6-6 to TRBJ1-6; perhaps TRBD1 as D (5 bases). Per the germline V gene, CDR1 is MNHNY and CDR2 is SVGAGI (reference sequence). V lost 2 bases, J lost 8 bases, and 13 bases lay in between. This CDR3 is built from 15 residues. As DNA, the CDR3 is TGTGCCAGCAGTTACGCAGGCAGGGATGATTCACCCCTCCACTTT. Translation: CASSYAGRDDSPLHF.

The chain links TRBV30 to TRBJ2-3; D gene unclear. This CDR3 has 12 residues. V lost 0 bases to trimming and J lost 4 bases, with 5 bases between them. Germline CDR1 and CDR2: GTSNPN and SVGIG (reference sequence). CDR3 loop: CAWSVKPDTQYF. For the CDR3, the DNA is TGTGCCTGGAGTGTGAAGCCAGATACGCAGTATTTT.

Here the CDR3 DNA reads TGTGCCAGCAGTGATAAGCGGACAGGGGTGAGATACACCTTC. This translates into CASSDKRTGVRYTF. The V call is TRBV2, the J call TRBJ1-2; 9 bases match TRBD1. CDR3 length: 14 amino acids. The V gene end was trimmed by 3 bases and the J gene end by 11 bases; junction bases not matched to a gene: 10. In germline, CDR1 is SNHLY, CDR2 FYNNEI.

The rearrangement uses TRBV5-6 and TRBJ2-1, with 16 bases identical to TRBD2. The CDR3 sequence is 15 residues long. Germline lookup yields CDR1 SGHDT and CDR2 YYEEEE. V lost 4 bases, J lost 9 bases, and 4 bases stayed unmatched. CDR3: CASSPGLAGGSEQFF. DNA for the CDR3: TGTGCCAGCAGCCCGGGACTAGCGGGGGGGAGTGAGCAGTTCTTC.

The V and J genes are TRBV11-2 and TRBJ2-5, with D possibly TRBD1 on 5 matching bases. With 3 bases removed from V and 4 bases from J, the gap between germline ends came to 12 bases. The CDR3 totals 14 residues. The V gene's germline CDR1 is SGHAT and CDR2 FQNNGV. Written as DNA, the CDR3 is TGTGCCAGCAGCTTGGGGCTATCCCGAGAGACCCAGTACTTC. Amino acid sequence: CASSLGLSRETQYF.

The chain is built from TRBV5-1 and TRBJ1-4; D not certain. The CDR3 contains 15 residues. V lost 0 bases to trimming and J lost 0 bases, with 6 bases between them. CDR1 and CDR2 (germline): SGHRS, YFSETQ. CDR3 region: CASSLGGATNEKLFF. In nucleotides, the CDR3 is TGCGCCAGCAGCTTGGGCGGCGCAACTAATGAAAAACTGTTTTTT.

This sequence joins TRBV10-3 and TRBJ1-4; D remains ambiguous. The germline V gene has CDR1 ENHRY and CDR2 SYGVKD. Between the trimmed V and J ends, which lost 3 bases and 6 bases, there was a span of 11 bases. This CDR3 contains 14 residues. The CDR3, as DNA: TGTGCCATCAGTGATAGCCTGAACGATGAAAAACTGTTTTTT. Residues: CAISDSLNDEKLFF.

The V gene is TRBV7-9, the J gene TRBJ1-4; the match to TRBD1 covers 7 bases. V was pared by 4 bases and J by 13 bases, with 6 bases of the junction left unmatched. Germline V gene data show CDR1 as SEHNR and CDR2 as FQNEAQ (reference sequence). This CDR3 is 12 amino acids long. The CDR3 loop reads CASSSGGHRLFF. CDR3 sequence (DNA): TGTGCCAGCAGCTCAGGGGGACACAGACTGTTTTTT.

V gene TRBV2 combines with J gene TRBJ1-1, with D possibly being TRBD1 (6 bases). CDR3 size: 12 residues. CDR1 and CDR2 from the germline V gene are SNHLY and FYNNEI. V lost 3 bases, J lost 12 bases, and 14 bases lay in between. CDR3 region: CASSEGGASSFF. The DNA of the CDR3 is TGTGCCAGCAGTGAGGGGGGGGCTAGCTCTTTCTTT.

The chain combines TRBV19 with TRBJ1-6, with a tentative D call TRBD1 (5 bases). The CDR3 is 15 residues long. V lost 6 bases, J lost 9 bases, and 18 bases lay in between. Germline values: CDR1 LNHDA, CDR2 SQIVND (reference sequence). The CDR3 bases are TGTGCCAGTAGGAGCTATATGGGGGATGGTTCACCCCTCCACTTT. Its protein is CASRSYMGDGSPLHF. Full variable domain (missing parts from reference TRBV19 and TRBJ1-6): DGGITQSPKYLFRKEGQNVTLSCEQNLNHDAMYWYRQDPGQGLRLIYYSQIVNDFQKGDIAEGYSVSREKKESFPLTVTSAQKNPTAFYLCASRSYMGDGSPLHFGNGTRLTVT.

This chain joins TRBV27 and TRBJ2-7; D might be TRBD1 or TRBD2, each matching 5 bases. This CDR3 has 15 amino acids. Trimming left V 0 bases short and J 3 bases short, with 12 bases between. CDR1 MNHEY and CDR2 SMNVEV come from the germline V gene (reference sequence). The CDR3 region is CASSLSIGAGYEQYF. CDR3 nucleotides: TGTGCCAGCAGTTTATCGATCGGGGCAGGCTACGAGCAGTACTTC.

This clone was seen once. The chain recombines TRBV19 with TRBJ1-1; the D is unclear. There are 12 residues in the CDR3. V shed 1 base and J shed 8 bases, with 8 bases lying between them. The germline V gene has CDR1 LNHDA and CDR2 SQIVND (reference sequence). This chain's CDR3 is CASSIADGEAFF. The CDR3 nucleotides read TGTGCCAGTAGTATAGCGGACGGGGAAGCTTTCTTT.

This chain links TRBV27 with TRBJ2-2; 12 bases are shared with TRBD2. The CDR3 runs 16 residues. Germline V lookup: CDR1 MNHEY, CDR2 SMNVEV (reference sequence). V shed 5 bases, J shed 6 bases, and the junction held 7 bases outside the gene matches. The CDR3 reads CASSKTSGGRPGELFF. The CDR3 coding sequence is TGTGCCAGCAGTAAAACTAGCGGGGGGAGGCCCGGGGAGCTGTTTTTT.

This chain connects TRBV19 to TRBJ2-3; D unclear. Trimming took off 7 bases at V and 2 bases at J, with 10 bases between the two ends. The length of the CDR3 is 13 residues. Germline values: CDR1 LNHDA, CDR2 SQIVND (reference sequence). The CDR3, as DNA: TGTGCCAGTAACGCACTTCCCACAGATACGCAGTATTTT. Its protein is CASNALPTDTQYF.

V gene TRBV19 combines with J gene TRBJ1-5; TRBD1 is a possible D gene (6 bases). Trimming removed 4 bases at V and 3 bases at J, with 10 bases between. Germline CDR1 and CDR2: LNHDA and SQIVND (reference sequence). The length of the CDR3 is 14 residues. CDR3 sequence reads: CASSTGAVNQPQHF. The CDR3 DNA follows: TGTGCCAGTAGTACGGGGGCGGTCAATCAGCCCCAGCATTTT.

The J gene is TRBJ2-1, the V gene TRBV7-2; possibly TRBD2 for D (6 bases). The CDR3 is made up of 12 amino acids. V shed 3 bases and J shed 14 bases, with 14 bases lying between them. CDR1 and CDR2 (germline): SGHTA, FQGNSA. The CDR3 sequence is CASSFFPGVEFF. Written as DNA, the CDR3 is TGTGCCAGCAGCTTTTTCCCGGGAGTGGAGTTCTTC.

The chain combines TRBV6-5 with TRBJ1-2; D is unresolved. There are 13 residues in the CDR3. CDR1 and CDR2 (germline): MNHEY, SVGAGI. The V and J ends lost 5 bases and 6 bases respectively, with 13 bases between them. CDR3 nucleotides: TGTGCCAGCAGTAGGGAGGGCCTCGATGGCTACACCTTC. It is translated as CASSREGLDGYTF.